Listed below are T cell receptor beta chains from one sample, sequenced in a study of beta chain features in type 1 diabetes. Libraries were prepared by immunoSEQ multiplex PCR; TCRdb keeps only in-frame clonotypes and omits some of them. Here the sample spans 130,000 to 150,000 clones, about 10% being singletons. Sequenced input: central memory CD4+ T cells from blood. All receptors come from a man between 18 and 29 years old in good health. The CDR3 runs from the conserved cysteine through the conserved F or W. D genes are given only for firm matches. Part of the rows lack a size; the others show once, few, many or a class for expanded clones.

J: TRBJ2-5
size: NA
V: TRBV7-2
D: NA
DNA: TGTGCCAGCAGCTTTGGAGGCAACCACCAAGAGACCCAGTACTTC
CDR3: CASSFGGNHQETQYF

J: TRBJ2-5
size: NA
V: TRBV2
D: NA
DNA: TGTGCCAGCAGCCGGGACTCCCAAGAGACCCAGTACTTC
CDR3: CASSRDSQETQYF

J: TRBJ2-3
size: few
V: TRBV19
D: NA
DNA: TGTGCCAGTTCATCTAGCCCCACAGATACGCAGTATTTT
CDR3: CASSSSPTDTQYF

J: TRBJ1-6
size: few
V: TRBV7-2
D: NA
DNA: TGTGCCAGCAGCTATGACACGAGCTCCTATAATTCACCCCTCCACTTT
CDR3: CASSYDTSSYNSPLHF

J: TRBJ1-4
size: NA
V: TRBV30
D: NA
DNA: TGTGCCTGGAGTGTACAGGGAGGGCTTTCGAGAGAAAAACTGTTTTTT
CDR3: CAWSVQGGLSREKLFF

J: TRBJ2-1
size: NA
V: TRBV10-2
D: TRBD2
DNA: TGCGCCATCCGGACTAGCGGGGGGGCGGGGTCACTCGGTGAGCAGTTCTTC
CDR3: CAIRTSGGAGSLGEQFF

J: TRBJ2-2
size: few
V: TRBV7-8
D: TRBD2
DNA: TGTGCCAGCAGCTTGTTGGCGGGGGGCGGCGGGGAGCTGTTTTTT
CDR3: CASSLLAGGGGELFF

J: TRBJ2-1
size: many
V: TRBV7-2
D: TRBD2
DNA: TGTGCCAGCAGCTTACGTCCTACTAGCGGCGATGAGCAGTTCTTC
CDR3: CASSLRPTSGDEQFF

J: TRBJ1-5
size: NA
V: TRBV27
D: NA
DNA: TGTGCCAGCAGCATAATATCGGGACCCCAGCATTTT
CDR3: CASSIISGPQHF

J: TRBJ1-5
size: few
V: TRBV2
D: NA
DNA: TGTGCCAGCAGTTACGGAGGTCAGCCCCAGCATTTT
CDR3: CASSYGGQPQHF

J: TRBJ2-2
size: NA
V: TRBV5-1
D: TRBD1
DNA: TGCGCCAGCAGCGTCACAGGGGCCGACACCGGGGAGCTGTTTTTT
CDR3: CASSVTGADTGELFF

J: TRBJ1-5
size: NA
V: TRBV12-5
D: TRBD1
DNA: TGTGCTAGTGTTGTCTTACAGGGGAGGAATCAGCCCCAGCATTTT
CDR3: CASVVLQGRNQPQHF

J: TRBJ2-1
size: NA
V: TRBV12-5
D: TRBD2
DNA: TGTGCTAGTGGTTTGGGACTAGCGGGGGGAAGTGAGCAGTTCTTC
CDR3: CASGLGLAGGSEQFF

J: TRBJ2-1
size: NA
V: TRBV2
D: TRBD2
DNA: TGTGCCAGCAGTGAACCGCTAGCGGGGGGGGACAATGAGCAGTTCTTC
CDR3: CASSEPLAGGDNEQFF

J: TRBJ1-3
size: NA
V: TRBV6-6
D: TRBD1
DNA: TGTGCCAGCAGCGGAACAGGGGGTGGAAACACCATATATTTT
CDR3: CASSGTGGGNTIYF

J: TRBJ2-6
size: few
V: TRBV15
D: NA
DNA: TGTGCCACCAGCAGAGTGATAAGGGGTAGGGGGGCCAACGTCCTGACTTTC
CDR3: CATSRVIRGRGANVLTF

J: TRBJ1-3
size: NA
V: TRBV4-2
D: TRBD1
DNA: TGTGCCAGCAGCCGGCCACGTGACAGGGCTGGAAACACCATATATTTT
CDR3: CASSRPRDRAGNTIYF

J: TRBJ2-1
size: few
V: TRBV14
D: TRBD1
DNA: TGTGCCAGCAGCCGACGTACAGGGGGAGTATCTAACAATGAGCAGTTCTTC
CDR3: CASSRRTGGVSNNEQFF

J: TRBJ1-5
size: few
V: TRBV14
D: NA
DNA: TGTGCCAGCAGCCAAGATCTTGGACATAACAATCAGCCCCAGCATTTT
CDR3: CASSQDLGHNNQPQHF

J: TRBJ2-7
size: NA
V: TRBV6-1
D: NA
DNA: TGTGCCAGCAGTGAAGCCGGCGCAGGGCGAACCTACGAGCAGTACTTC
CDR3: CASSEAGAGRTYEQYF

J: TRBJ2-1
size: few
V: TRBV2
D: TRBD1
DNA: TGTGCCAGCAGTGAAGAAGGGTCGGTCAGGGGGCTGAATGAGCAGTTCTTC
CDR3: CASSEEGSVRGLNEQFF

J: TRBJ2-7
size: NA
V: TRBV11-2
D: TRBD1
DNA: TGTGCCAGCAGCCGATTGACCGGGACAGGGAACGAGCAGTACTTC
CDR3: CASSRLTGTGNEQYF

J: TRBJ2-1
size: NA
V: TRBV7-2
D: TRBD2
DNA: TGTGCCAGCAGCTTGAGCGGGGGCCGGTGGTTCTTC
CDR3: CASSLSGGRWFF

J: TRBJ1-1
size: few
V: TRBV18
D: NA
DNA: TGTGCCAGCTCGCGGGACTTGGAAAGCTCTGAAGCTTTCTTT
CDR3: CASSRDLESSEAFF

J: TRBJ2-3
size: few
V: TRBV9
D: NA
DNA: TGTGCCAGCAGCGTAGGGGCTACCGTCTTGGATACGCAGTATTTT
CDR3: CASSVGATVLDTQYF

J: TRBJ1-5
size: few
V: TRBV7-2
D: TRBD1
DNA: TGTGCCAGCAGCTCCGGGACAGTAGTTAGCCAGCCCCAGCATTTT
CDR3: CASSSGTVVSQPQHF

J: TRBJ1-2
size: few
V: TRBV4-2
D: TRBD1
DNA: TGTGCCAGCAGCCAAGAGACAGGGCTTTATGGCTACACCTTC
CDR3: CASSQETGLYGYTF

J: TRBJ1-5
size: NA
V: TRBV20-1
D: NA
DNA: TGCAGTGCCGCGGGGGAACAGCCCCAGCATTTT
CDR3: CSAAGEQPQHF

J: TRBJ2-7
size: few
V: TRBV9
D: NA
DNA: TGTGCCAGCAGCGAGGCCCCTACAGGAGCCTACGAGCAGTACTTC
CDR3: CASSEAPTGAYEQYF

J: TRBJ1-5
size: NA
V: TRBV30
D: TRBD1
DNA: TGTGCCTGGAGAGGGGCCGGGACAGGGCTCCATCAGCCCCAGCATTTT
CDR3: CAWRGAGTGLHQPQHF

J: TRBJ2-1
size: few
V: TRBV7-2
D: NA
DNA: TGTGCCAGCAGCTTAGCGTCAGGGGTTCAGAGGGGTGCCTACAATGAGCAGTTCTTC
CDR3: CASSLASGVQRGAYNEQFF

J: TRBJ2-2
size: NA
V: TRBV7-2
D: NA
DNA: TGTGCCAGCACCCCTGGCAGGGGCACCGGGGAGCTGTTTTTT
CDR3: CASTPGRGTGELFF

J: TRBJ2-1
size: few
V: TRBV7-9
D: TRBD2
DNA: TGTGCCAGCAGCCTCTCTAGCGGGGGCTCCTACAATGAGCAGTTCTTC
CDR3: CASSLSSGGSYNEQFF

J: TRBJ1-5
size: NA
V: TRBV4-3
D: NA
DNA: TGCGCCAGCAGCCAAGATATATTCGCGGGTGGCAATCAGCCCCAGCATTTT
CDR3: CASSQDIFAGGNQPQHF

J: TRBJ2-2
size: few
V: TRBV11-2
D: TRBD1
DNA: TGTGCCAGCAGCCAGAGGACAGGGCTTGGCACCGGGGAGCTGTTTTTT
CDR3: CASSQRTGLGTGELFF

J: TRBJ2-1
size: many
V: TRBV7-9
D: NA
DNA: TGTGCCAGCAGCCCACAGGGAGAGGGGCAGTTCTTC
CDR3: CASSPQGEGQFF

J: TRBJ2-1
size: NA
V: TRBV28
D: TRBD1
DNA: TGTGCCACCCAGGGACAGGCATACAATGAGCAGTTCTTC
CDR3: CATQGQAYNEQFF

J: TRBJ2-7
size: many
V: TRBV28
D: TRBD1
DNA: TGTGCCGTCCGGGACAGCCAAACCTACGAGCAGTACTTC
CDR3: CAVRDSQTYEQYF

J: TRBJ2-7
size: NA
V: TRBV18
D: NA
DNA: TGTGCCAGCTCACCTACAGGCTACGAGCAGTACTTC
CDR3: CASSPTGYEQYF

J: TRBJ2-6
size: few
V: TRBV10-3
D: TRBD2
DNA: TGTGCCAGCAGTACCCCTAGCGGGGGGCTCTCTGGGGCCAACGTCCTGACTTTC
CDR3: CASSTPSGGLSGANVLTF

J: TRBJ1-2
size: few
V: TRBV30
D: NA
DNA: TGTGCCTGGAGTGTACAACACAGCTATGGCTACACCTTC
CDR3: CAWSVQHSYGYTF

J: TRBJ2-7
size: few
V: TRBV6-6
D: NA
DNA: TGTGCCATCAGTGAGTCGAACAGTGGATCCTACGAGCAGTACTTC
CDR3: CAISESNSGSYEQYF